These 15 T cell receptor beta chains originate from one sample sequenced in a study of shared clonotypes between healthy human individuals. TCRdb keeps only in-frame clones here, not all; method: immunoSEQ multiplex PCR. The sample lists a few million clones; more than 80% were seen once. The specimen sequenced was naive CD4+ T cells sorted from blood. Described subset: CD45RA+ positively selected. All receptors derive from a man aged 18 to 35 in good health.

The V call is TRBV9, the J call TRBJ2-5; D perhaps matches TRBD2 (5 bases). CDR3 size: 14 residues. CDR1 and CDR2 (germline): SGDLS, YYNGEE. Trimming removed 0 bases at V and 4 bases at J, with 10 bases between. CDR3 bases: TGTGCCAGCAGCGTAGACTATGCGGGAGAGACCCAGTACTTC. It encodes CASSVDYAGETQYF.

This chain connects TRBV28 to TRBJ1-5; 7 bases fit TRBD1. Looked up from germline, CDR1 is MDHEN and CDR2 is SYDVKM. The ends lost 8 bases at V and 7 bases at J; junction bases unmatched: 8. The CDR3 runs to 13 residues. The CDR3 is CASVAGGMQPQHF. The CDR3 nucleotides are TGTGCCAGCGTGGCAGGGGGTATGCAGCCCCAGCATTTT.

In its sample, this clone was seen once. For the CDR3, the DNA is TGCGCCAGCAGTGATGAAGGGACATTTCTCGAGCAGTACTTC. Protein sequence: CASSDEGTFLEQYF. This sequence joins TRBV10-2 and TRBJ2-7; D possibly corresponds to TRBD1 (6 bases). The CDR3 sequence is 14 residues long. CDR1 and CDR2 (germline): WSHSY, SAAADI. Trimming pared 3 bases from V and 6 bases from J, leaving 15 bases between.

The rearrangement joins TRBV10-1 to TRBJ2-7, with D hard to call. The CDR3 has 12 amino acids. V lost 8 bases, J lost 0 bases, and 8 bases lay in between. CDR1 WNHNN and CDR2 SYGVQD come from the germline V gene (reference sequence). This CDR3 is CASSANSYEQYF. The CDR3, as DNA: TGCGCCAGCTCCGCCAACTCCTACGAGCAGTACTTC.

Comment on this clone: Additional DNA sequences in this sample encode the identical CDR3. The CDR3 reads CASSLEGVGELFF. For the CDR3, the DNA is TGTGCCAGCAGCTTAGAGGGGGTCGGGGAGCTGTTTTTT. This rearrangement joins TRBV7-2 to TRBJ2-2, with D perhaps TRBD1 (6 bases). The germline V and J ends were trimmed by 1 base and 7 bases, with 7 bases remaining between them. The length of the CDR3 is 13 residues. Germline-derived CDR1 and CDR2 are SGHTA and FQGNSA.

The rearrangement joins TRBV5-1 to TRBJ2-3; TRBD2 agrees at 9 bases. Germline lookup yields CDR1 SGHRS and CDR2 YFSETQ. Germline trimming cut 0 bases from V and 4 bases from J; bases unmatched to any gene: 9. The CDR3 covers 17 residues. The CDR3 spells CASSLVLAGFQADTQYF. For the CDR3, the DNA is TGCGCCAGCAGCTTGGTCCTAGCGGGGTTTCAGGCAGATACGCAGTATTTT.

The chain joins TRBV5-6 to TRBJ2-7; the match to TRBD2 covers 7 bases. Germline assignment: CDR1 SGHDT and CDR2 YYEEEE. The CDR3 length is 13 residues. V lost 5 bases to trimming and J lost 7 bases; unmatched junction nucleotides: 9. DNA for the CDR3: TGTGCCAGCAGATGGCGGGAGACTCGAGAGCAGTACTTC. As protein: CASRWRETREQYF.

V and J are TRBV9 and TRBJ2-5, with no clear D. CDR3 length equals 15 residues. Trimming took off 0 bases at V and 5 bases at J, with 14 bases between the two ends. CDR1 and CDR2 (germline): SGDLS, YYNGEE. The CDR3 DNA is TGTGCCAGCAGCGTAGGAGACACTCTTTCGGAGACCCAGTACTTC. Amino acid sequence: CASSVGDTLSETQYF.

V is TRBV10-3 and J is TRBJ2-6; D gene unclear. Trimming left V 6 bases short and J 0 bases short, with 3 bases between. CDR1 ENHRY and CDR2 SYGVKD come from the germline V gene. This CDR3 is 13 amino acids long. The CDR3 region is CAIRTSGANVLTF. In DNA, the CDR3 is TGTGCCATCAGGACCTCTGGGGCCAACGTCCTGACTTTC.

The V and J genes are TRBV30 and TRBJ2-7, with D possibly TRBD1 on 5 matching bases. Trimming left V 4 bases short and J 0 bases short, with 7 bases between. Germline assignment: CDR1 GTSNPN and CDR2 SVGIG (reference sequence). The CDR3 is 12 residues long. The CDR3 DNA is TGTGCCTGGACAGGGCACTCCTACGAGCAGTACTTC. It translates to CAWTGHSYEQYF.

Only a few counts were recorded for this clone. This chain connects TRBV27 to TRBJ2-1, with TRBD2 as a possible D gene (5 bases). V dropped 1 base and J dropped 9 bases, with 10 bases sitting between them. This CDR3 comprises 13 residues. The germline CDR1 and CDR2 sequences are MNHEY and SMNVEV (reference sequence). The CDR3 DNA reads TGTGCCAGCAGTTTATACGGTGGACTTGAGCAGTTCTTC. This sequence encodes CASSLYGGLEQFF.

Regarding this clone: This CDR3 is also generated by other DNA sequences in the sample. This chain uses TRBV6-5 with TRBJ2-1; TRBD1 agrees at 7 bases. The germline V gene has CDR1 MNHEY and CDR2 SVGAGI. V shed 5 bases, J shed 3 bases, and the junction held 4 bases outside the gene matches. The CDR3 consists of 14 residues. The CDR3 DNA sequence: TGTGCCAGCAGTAGGGGGCAGGGCTACAATGAGCAGTTCTTC. Protein product: CASSRGQGYNEQFF.

The rearrangement joins TRBV2 to TRBJ2-3; the D gene is possibly TRBD2 (6 bases). V was trimmed by 2 bases and J by 2 bases, leaving 11 bases between them. Per the germline V gene, CDR1 is SNHLY and CDR2 is FYNNEI. This CDR3 has 15 residues. The CDR3 nucleotides are TGTGCCAGCAGTGAAAATGGAGGGATCACAGATACGCAGTATTTT. Translating gives CASSENGGITDTQYF.

The rearrangement links TRBV10-3 to TRBJ2-7; TRBD1 aligns across 9 bases. In germline, CDR1 is ENHRY, CDR2 SYGVKD. The CDR3 covers 14 residues. J lost 4 bases, V lost 6 bases, and 7 bases had no gene match. CDR3 DNA: TGTGCCATCAGCAAGGACAGGGGAAGTTACGAGCAGTACTTC. This sequence encodes CAISKDRGSYEQYF.

This rearrangement joins TRBV19 to TRBJ2-1; 12 bases line up with TRBD1. The CDR3 runs to 15 residues. V trimming: 5 bases; J trimming: 7 bases; junction bases outside the gene matches: 6. Germline V gene data show CDR1 as LNHDA and CDR2 as SQIVND (reference sequence). The CDR3: CASSVRDRGPNEQFF. The CDR3 DNA is TGTGCCAGTAGTGTCCGGGACAGGGGGCCAAATGAGCAGTTCTTC. Filled out from reference TRBV19 and TRBJ2-1, the complete variable domain reads DGGITQSPKYLFRKEGQNVTLSCEQNLNHDAMYWYRQDPGQGLRLIYYSQIVNDFQKGDIAEGYSVSREKKESFPLTVTSAQKNPTAFYLCASSVRDRGPNEQFFGPGTRLTVL.